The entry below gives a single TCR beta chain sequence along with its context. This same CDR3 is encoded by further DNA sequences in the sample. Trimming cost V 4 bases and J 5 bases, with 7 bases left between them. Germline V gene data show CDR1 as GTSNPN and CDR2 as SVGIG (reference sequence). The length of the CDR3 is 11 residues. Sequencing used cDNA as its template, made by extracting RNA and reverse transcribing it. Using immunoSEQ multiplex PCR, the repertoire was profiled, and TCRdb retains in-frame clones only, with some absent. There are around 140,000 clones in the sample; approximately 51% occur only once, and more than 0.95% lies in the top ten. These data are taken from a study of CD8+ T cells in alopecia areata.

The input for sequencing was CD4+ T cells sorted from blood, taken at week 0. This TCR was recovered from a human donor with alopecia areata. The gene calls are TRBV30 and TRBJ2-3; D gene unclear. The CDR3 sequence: CAWTERDTQYF. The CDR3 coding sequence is TGTGCCTGGACGGAGCGAGATACGCAGTATTTT.